This T cell receptor beta chain was identified in a study of cytomegalovirus exposure and HLA in healthy donors. Overall study findings and caveats: Rare TCR sequences dominated, though some public TCRs recurred in many donors.

This clone has a handful of counts. Antigen specificity is unknown. Data came from immunoSEQ multiplex PCR; TCRdb stores just in-frame clones and leaves some out. The sample consists of hundreds of thousands of clones, about nine tenths of them appearing once. Separate from the roughly 710-subject first cohort, the roughly 120-subject validation cohort was the one that the donors belonged to. V was clipped by 5 bases and J by 4 bases, with 9 bases between them. This CDR3 comprises 13 residues. Germline V lookup: CDR1 SEHNR, CDR2 FQNEAQ (reference sequence). The clonotype comes from a woman aged 18-30 years in good health and CMV-seropositive. The rearrangement links TRBV7-9 to TRBJ1-5, with TRBD1 as a possible D gene (5 bases). Sequencing was done on a sample of PBMCs. Written as DNA, the CDR3 is TGTGCCAGCAGCAAGACAGAGAATCAGCCCCAGCATTTT. Its translation is CASSKTENQPQHF.